Each of the 25 T cell receptor beta chains below was sequenced from the same sample in a study of blood T cell repertoires in COVID-19. Sequenced by immunoSEQ multiplex PCR; TCRdb stores in-frame clones only, minus some. The data show some 50,000 clones, approximately 88% seen once. Input material: peripheral blood. The receptors come from a human donor in a cohort sampled during active COVID-19.

A single count supports this clone. J is TRBJ1-5 and V is TRBV6-1, with TRBD1 matching over 7 bases. The ends lost 3 bases at V and 1 base at J; junction bases unmatched: 6. CDR1 is MNHNS and CDR2 is SASEGT in the germline V gene. The CDR3 sequence is 16 residues long. The CDR3 DNA follows: TGTGCCAGCAGTGACCGACAGGGTTTAAGCAATCAGCCCCAGCATTTT. Residues: CASSDRQGLSNQPQHF.

The chain couples TRBV7-2 to TRBJ2-7; 11 bases align to TRBD1. The CDR3 sequence is 14 residues long. Unmatched junction bases numbered 6, after V lost 5 bases and J lost 6 bases. CDR1 is SGHTA, CDR2 FQGNSA, per germline. The CDR3 region is CASSPGTGGGEQYF. The CDR3 nucleotides are TGTGCCAGCAGCCCCGGGACAGGGGGAGGCGAGCAGTACTTC.

This sequence joins TRBV30 and TRBJ1-1; D not certain. Trimming removed 0 bases from V and 8 bases from J, with 7 bases in between. Germline CDR1 GTSNPN, CDR2 SVGIG (reference sequence). The CDR3 loop spans 11 amino acids. CDR3 region: CAWSVGGEAFF. The CDR3 DNA reads TGTGCCTGGAGTGTTGGAGGGGAAGCTTTCTTT.

This clone has just one count. This chain connects TRBV6-2 or TRBV6-3 to TRBJ2-2; D remains unclear. The germline V gene has CDR1 MNHEY and CDR2 SVGEGT. Trimming stripped 5 bases from V and 8 bases from J, with 15 bases between. There are 14 residues in the CDR3. The CDR3 nucleotides read TGTGCCAGCAGTCAGCGAACCTCGGGTGGGGAGCTGTTTTTT. Its protein is CASSQRTSGGELFF.

The rearrangement joins TRBV14 to TRBJ2-3; the D gene is possibly TRBD1 (5 bases). The germline gives CDR1 SGHDN, CDR2 FVKESK. V shed 5 bases and J shed 2 bases, with 20 bases lying between them. There are 17 residues in the CDR3. The CDR3 sequence: CASSSIRQSENTDTQYF. The CDR3 bases are TGTGCCAGCAGCTCTATTAGACAGTCAGAGAACACAGATACGCAGTATTTT.

The V gene is TRBV24-1, the J gene TRBJ2-5; 12 nucleotides align to TRBD2. V was pared by 5 bases and J by 5 bases, with 17 bases of the junction left unmatched. The CDR3 is 19 residues long. Germline CDR1 and CDR2: KGHDR and SFDVKD. CDR3 bases: TGTGCCACCAGTGGGGGAACTAGCGGGGGGCCACCCCCCCAGGAGACCCAGTACTTC. The encoded protein is CATSGGTSGGPPPQETQYF.

The rearrangement links TRBV19 to TRBJ1-5; 12 bases match TRBD1. The CDR3 sequence is 14 residues long. Germline V gene data show CDR1 as LNHDA and CDR2 as SQIVND (reference sequence). V shed 10 bases, J shed 6 bases, and the junction held 7 bases outside the gene matches. The CDR3 is CAISGTGGSQPQHF. DNA of the CDR3: TGTGCCATCTCCGGGACAGGGGGCTCTCAGCCCCAGCATTTT.

This chain connects TRBV19 to TRBJ1-3; TRBD1 matches 8 bases. Germline CDR1 LNHDA, CDR2 SQIVND (reference sequence). Germline trimming cut 7 bases from V and 2 bases from J; bases unmatched to any gene: 4. This CDR3 has 14 residues. This CDR3 reads CASKTDRAGNTIYF. The CDR3 DNA sequence: TGTGCCAGTAAGACGGACAGGGCTGGAAACACCATATATTTT.

The rearrangement links TRBV28 to TRBJ1-5, with 8 bases aligning to TRBD1. CDR3 length: 16 amino acids. CDR1 and CDR2 from the germline V gene are MDHEN and SYDVKM. V was pared by 6 bases and J by 0 bases, with 7 bases of the junction left unmatched. CDR3 sequence reads: CASSRHRGYSNQPQHF. The CDR3 DNA sequence: TGTGCCAGCAGCAGACACAGGGGGTATAGCAATCAGCCCCAGCATTTT.

Regarding this clone: Other DNA variants within this sample encode the same CDR3. The J gene is TRBJ2-2, the V gene TRBV12-3 or TRBV12-4; D is possibly TRBD1 (6 bases). V was pared by 7 bases and J by 5 bases, with 11 bases between. The CDR3 is 13 residues long. CDR3 sequence reads: CASTRTGTGELFF. In DNA, the CDR3 is TGTGCCAGCACTAGAACAGGGACCGGGGAGCTGTTTTTT.

This chain connects TRBV6-2 or TRBV6-3 to TRBJ2-3; D uncertain. Germline values: CDR1 MNHEY, CDR2 SVGEGT. V was clipped by 2 bases and J by 4 bases, with 16 bases between them. The CDR3 extends over 16 amino acids. In DNA form, the CDR3 reads TGTGCCAGCAGTTACGACTCGCGGCAGAGGCCAGATACGCAGTATTTT. It is translated as CASSYDSRQRPDTQYF.

This sequence joins TRBV19 and TRBJ1-2; D perhaps matches TRBD1 (5 bases). Trimming left V 11 bases short and J 1 base short, with 17 bases between. CDR1 and CDR2 from the germline V gene are LNHDA and SQIVND (reference sequence). CDR3 length equals 14 residues. The CDR3 DNA is TGTGCCTCCAAAGACAGAGATAATAACTATGGCTACACCTTC. This encodes CASKDRDNNYGYTF.

The gene calls are TRBV7-9 and TRBJ2-3, with 10 positions matching TRBD2. Germline CDR1 is SEHNR and CDR2 is FQNEAQ (reference sequence). V gave up 6 bases and J gave up 4 bases; unmatched junction bases: 7. The CDR3 runs to 15 residues. The CDR3 reads CASRRGSGRADTQYF. CDR3 sequence (DNA): TGTGCCAGCAGACGGGGAAGCGGGAGGGCAGATACGCAGTATTTT. Combining the CDR3 with reference TRBV7-9 and TRBJ2-3 gives the whole variable domain DTGVSQNPRHKITKRGQNVTFRCDPISEHNRLYWYRQTLGQGPEFLTYFQNEAQLEKSRLLSDRFSAERPKGSFSTLEIQRTEQGDSAMYLCASRRGSGRADTQYFGPGTRLTVL.

By frequency in the sample, this clone is medium-sized. The chain is built from TRBV11-3 and TRBJ2-7; 7 nucleotides match TRBD2. Per the germline V gene, CDR1 is SGHNT and CDR2 is YENEEA. V lost 1 base, J lost 2 bases, and 5 bases stayed unmatched. CDR3 length equals 15 residues. This chain's CDR3 is CASSLGPSGTYEQYF. The CDR3, as DNA: TGTGCCAGCAGCTTAGGTCCTAGCGGTACCTACGAGCAGTACTTC.

The chain links TRBV3-1 (or the pseudogene TRBV3-2) to TRBJ2-7; 12 nucleotides line up with TRBD2. CDR3 length: 18 amino acids. Germline V gene sequence: CDR1 LGHDT, CDR2 YNNKEL (reference sequence). The V gene end was trimmed by 4 bases and the J gene end by 7 bases; junction bases not matched to a gene: 17. CDR3 in DNA: TGTGCCAGCAGCCCCTACACGACTAGCGGGAGCTCCTCTGGGGAGCAGTACTTC. This sequence encodes CASSPYTTSGSSSGEQYF.

This chain links TRBV5-1 with TRBJ2-5, with TRBD2 matching 8 bases. CDR1 and CDR2 (germline): SGHRS, YFSETQ. V was pared by 0 bases and J by 5 bases, with 6 bases of the junction left unmatched. The CDR3 totals 15 residues. CDR3 coding DNA: TGCGCCAGCAGCTTGGCCCCGACTAGCGAGGAGACCCAGTACTTC. It encodes CASSLAPTSEETQYF. The whole variable domain, filled in from reference TRBV5-1 and TRBJ2-5, reads KAGVTQTPRYLIKTRGQQVTLSCSPISGHRSVSWYQQTPGQGLQFLFEYFSETQRNKGNFPGRFSGRQFSNSRSEMNVSTLELGDSALYLCASSLAPTSEETQYFGPGTRLLVL.

V usage is TRBV5-1 and J usage is TRBJ2-3; D may be TRBD2 (7 bases). With 5 bases removed from V and 7 bases from J, the gap between germline ends came to 14 bases. The germline gives CDR1 SGHRS, CDR2 YFSETQ. This CDR3 contains 13 residues. The CDR3 bases are TGCGCCAGCAGTCCGGGGGGCGAACATACGCAGTATTTT. This gives the protein CASSPGGEHTQYF.

The chain couples TRBV12-3 or TRBV12-4 to TRBJ2-5; D is unclear. The CDR3 has 11 residues. With 6 bases removed from V and 4 bases from J, the gap between germline ends came to 6 bases. CDR3 in DNA: TGTGCCAGCAGCCCACTAGAGACCCAGTACTTC. Encoded protein: CASSPLETQYF.

The V gene is TRBV7-2, the J gene TRBJ2-1; 9 nucleotides agree with TRBD2. V was clipped by 4 bases and J by 11 bases; unmatched bases: 9. Looked up from germline, CDR1 is SGHTA and CDR2 is FQGNSA. The CDR3 has 14 amino acids. DNA for the CDR3: TGTGCCAGCAGCTATCCGGGACTAGCAGGAAAGCAGTTCTTC. This sequence encodes CASSYPGLAGKQFF. Using reference TRBV7-2 and TRBJ2-1 for the parts outside the CDR3, the full variable domain is GAGVSQSPSNKVTEKGKDVELRCDPISGHTALYWYRQSLGQGLEFLIYFQGNSAPDKSGLPSDRFSAERTGGSVSTLTIQRTQQEDSAVYLCASSYPGLAGKQFFGPGTRLTVL.

This clone occurred once. The rearrangement uses TRBV14 and TRBJ2-5; 11 positions match TRBD2. Germline assignment: CDR1 SGHDN and CDR2 FVKESK. The CDR3 covers 15 residues. V was pared by 3 bases and J by 4 bases, with 4 bases of the junction left unmatched. The CDR3, as DNA: TGTGCCAGCAGCCACTTAGCGGGAGGGGGAGAGACCCAGTACTTC. Amino acids: CASSHLAGGGETQYF.

The chain couples TRBV11-2 to TRBJ2-1; 8 nucleotides agree with TRBD1. The CDR3 spans 15 residues. The V segment lost 5 bases and the J segment 3 bases; nucleotides outside the gene matches: 6. From germline, CDR1 is SGHAT and CDR2 FQNNGV. The CDR3 spells CASSPRGRIYNEQFF. CDR3 DNA: TGTGCCAGCAGCCCCAGGGGGCGCATCTACAATGAGCAGTTCTTC.

This chain links TRBV6-1 with TRBJ2-1; 9 bases align to TRBD2. Germline V gene sequence: CDR1 MNHNS, CDR2 SASEGT. The CDR3 is made up of 16 amino acids. J lost 2 bases, V lost 1 base, and 3 bases had no gene match. The CDR3 loop is CASSEGLAGTYNEQFF. CDR3 bases: TGTGCCAGCAGTGAAGGGCTAGCGGGAACCTACAATGAGCAGTTCTTC.

This clone turned up a few times. The rearrangement uses TRBV7-3 and TRBJ1-6, with TRBD1 matching 9 bases. V lost 5 bases to trimming and J lost 5 bases; unmatched junction nucleotides: 4. Germline V lookup: CDR1 SGHTA, CDR2 FQGTGA. This CDR3 is 15 amino acids long. The DNA of the CDR3 is TGTGCCAGCAGCAAGACAGGGGGGAATAATTCACCCCTCCACTTT. Its protein product is CASSKTGGNNSPLHF. Together with reference TRBV7-3 and TRBJ1-6, the CDR3 gives the full variable domain: GAGVSQTPSNKVTEKGKYVELRCDPISGHTALYWYRQSLGQGPEFLIYFQGTGAADDSGLPNDRFFAVRPEGSVSTLKIQRTERGDSAVYLCASSKTGGNNSPLHFGNGTRLTVT.

This clone was seen only a few times. V and J are TRBV10-1 and TRBJ2-7; D may be TRBD1 (6 bases). Germline CDR1 is WNHNN and CDR2 is SYGVQD (reference sequence). The ends were cut back, 4 bases at V and 6 bases at J, with 10 bases in the middle. The CDR3 has 12 residues. The CDR3 here is CASSGSGVEQYF. The CDR3 bases are TGCGCCAGCAGTGGGTCAGGGGTCGAGCAGTACTTC.

The chain couples TRBV6-6 to TRBJ1-1; 10 bases are a match to TRBD1. There are 15 residues in the CDR3. V dropped 2 bases and J dropped 4; count of bases not matched to a gene: 4. CDR1 and CDR2 (germline): MNHNY, SVGAGI (reference sequence). The DNA for the CDR3 is TGTGCCAGCAGTTACGGGGGACAGGGGCCCACTGAAGCTTTCTTT. Translating gives CASSYGGQGPTEAFF.